The text below deals with one T cell receptor beta chain. Its target is not known. Time point indicated: pretreatment peripheral blood. V lost 5 bases and J lost 3, with 6 bases in between. The CDR3 is made up of 12 amino acids. Germline V lookup: CDR1 MNHEY, CDR2 SMNVEV (reference sequence). Repertoires were generated with immunoSEQ multiplex PCR, while TCRdb's copy carries only in-frame clones and drops some. Of more than 75,000 clones detected, around 84% appear once; the ten largest clones hold 2% to 2.5%. The sample is drawn from a study of PD-L1 blockade in urothelial cancer. Overall study findings and caveats: At the 3-week point, tumor-associated blood clones expanded more in durable-benefit patients. Sub-median blood TCR clonality before treatment predicted longer survival.

The TCR sequence derives from a man in his fifties or sixties with urothelial cancer. Sequencing used PBMCs, obtained around atezolizumab (anti-PD-L1) treatment. The V call is TRBV27, the J call TRBJ2-3; D gene ambiguous. The CDR3 coding sequence is TGTGCCAGCAGTGCACAAACAGATACGCAGTATTTT. Translating gives CASSAQTDTQYF.